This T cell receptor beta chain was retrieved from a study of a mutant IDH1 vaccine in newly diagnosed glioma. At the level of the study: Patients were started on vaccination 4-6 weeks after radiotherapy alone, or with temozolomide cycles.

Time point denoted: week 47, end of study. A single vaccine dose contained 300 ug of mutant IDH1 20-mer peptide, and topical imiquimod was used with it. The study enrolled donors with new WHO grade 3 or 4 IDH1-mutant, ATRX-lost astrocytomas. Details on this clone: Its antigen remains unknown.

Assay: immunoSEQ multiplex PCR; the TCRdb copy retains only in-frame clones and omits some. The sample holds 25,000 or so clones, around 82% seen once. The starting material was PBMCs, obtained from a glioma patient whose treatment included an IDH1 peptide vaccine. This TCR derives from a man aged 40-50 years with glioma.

The CDR3, as DNA: TGTGCCAGCACCCCGGGGAGGGGGGAAGGCTACACCTTC. It codes for CASTPGRGEGYTF. The chain joins TRBV7-2 to TRBJ1-2; D perhaps matches TRBD1 (6 bases). Between the trimmed V and J ends, which lost 7 bases and 8 bases, there was a span of 17 bases. This CDR3 region has 13 residues. The germline V gene has CDR1 SGHTA and CDR2 FQGNSA. The entire variable domain, with the rest obtained from reference TRBV7-2 and TRBJ1-2, is as follows: GAGVSQSPSNKVTEKGKDVELRCDPISGHTALYWYRQSLGQGLEFLIYFQGNSAPDKSGLPSDRFSAERTGGSVSTLTIQRTQQEDSAVYLCASTPGRGEGYTFGSGTRLTVV.